Listed below are T cell receptor beta chains from one sample, sequenced in a study of blood T cell repertoires in COVID-19. TCRdb's copy holds only in-frame clones and misses some; the assay was immunoSEQ multiplex PCR. This sample has tens of thousands of clones, with almost 80% found just once. Sequenced input: peripheral blood. These receptors all stem from an older woman with acute or convalescent COVID-19. Both conserved end residues are part of each CDR3. D genes are given only for firm matches. Clone size is shown for a subset of rows, as once, few, many or a class of expanded clone.

v_gene,j_gene,d_gene,abundance,CDR3nt,CDR3aa
TRBV14,TRBJ1-2,.,once,TGTGCCAGCAGCCAAGATGGGGCAGGGTACGGCTACACCTTC,CASSQDGAGYGYTF
TRBV15,TRBJ2-1,.,.,TGTGCCACCAGCAGAGAAGGGCAGGGAGGTACCCATGAGCAGTTCTTC,CATSREGQGGTHEQFF
TRBV9,TRBJ2-3,.,few,TGTGCCAGCAATACGGACAGTGGGACAGATACGCAGTATTTT,CASNTDSGTDTQYF
TRBV9,TRBJ2-2,.,.,TGTGCCAGCAGCGTAGGAACGGTGAACACCGGGGAGCTGTTTTTT,CASSVGTVNTGELFF
TRBV27,TRBJ2-7,TRBD1,.,TGTGCCAGCAGCCCCTCCGGGACAGGGGGCAAGCAGTACTTC,CASSPSGTGGKQYF
TRBV14,TRBJ2-3,.,.,TGTGCCAGCAGCCATATACAGTTCACAGATACGCAGTATTTT,CASSHIQFTDTQYF
TRBV5-5,TRBJ2-3,TRBD2,few,TGTGCCAGCAGCTTGCTACCTAGCGGGGGGGCAGATACGCAGTATTTT,CASSLLPSGGADTQYF
TRBV18,TRBJ2-1,.,.,TGTGCCAGCTCACCAGAGAACAATGAGCAGTTCTTC,CASSPENNEQFF
TRBV6-5,TRBJ2-3,TRBD2,.,TGTGCCAGCAGTTATCAGGGAGGGATCACAGATACGCAGTATTTT,CASSYQGGITDTQYF
TRBV6-5,TRBJ1-2,.,.,TGTGCCAGCTGGACGGGAGGGGATAGCTGGGATGGCTACACCTTC,CASWTGGDSWDGYTF
TRBV7-8,TRBJ2-2,.,.,TGTGCCAGCAGCCCACGACAGAACACCGGGGAGCTGTTTTTT,CASSPRQNTGELFF
TRBV6-2/TRBV6-3,TRBJ2-3,.,.,TGTGCCAGCAGTTACAGGGCGGGGCTCACAGATACGCAGTATTTT,CASSYRAGLTDTQYF
TRBV19,TRBJ1-1,TRBD1,.,TGTGCCAGCCGGGACAGGGGGCGAGGGAACACTGAAGCTTTCTTT,CASRDRGRGNTEAFF
TRBV2,TRBJ2-6,.,once,TGTGCCAGCAGGGACTATCCGGGTTCTTACTCTGGGGCCAACGTCCTGACTTTC,CASRDYPGSYSGANVLTF
TRBV24-1,TRBJ1-1,.,once,TGTGCCACCAGTGATTTGGGAGGGGTCGCGGACACTGAAGCTTTCTTT,CATSDLGGVADTEAFF
TRBV10-3,TRBJ1-6,.,.,TGTGCCATCAGGAGACAGGCGGCTAATTCACCCCTCCACTTT,CAIRRQAANSPLHF
TRBV18,TRBJ2-7,.,.,TGTGCCAGCTCACCAACAACCGGGGGAAACTACGAGCAGTACTTC,CASSPTTGGNYEQYF
TRBV12-3/TRBV12-4,TRBJ2-4,.,few,TGTGCCAGCAGTTACAGGGACGAAAACATTCAGTACTTC,CASSYRDENIQYF
TRBV4-1,TRBJ1-2,.,.,TGCGCCAGCAGCCAAGTTTCGACAATAACCTATGGCTACACCTTC,CASSQVSTITYGYTF
TRBV5-4,TRBJ2-3,TRBD2,.,TGTGCCAGCAGCGCACTAGCGGGGGGTATTTCAGATACGCAGTATTTT,CASSALAGGISDTQYF
TRBV2,TRBJ1-5,.,.,TGTGCCAGCAGTGAAAAGGGGCGTCAGCCCCAGCATTTT,CASSEKGRQPQHF
TRBV7-8,TRBJ1-5,.,medium-sized,TGTGCCAGCAGCTTGGGGGCTAATCAGCCCCAGCATTTT,CASSLGANQPQHF
TRBV5-4,TRBJ2-5,TRBD2,few,TGTGCCAGCAGCCCCGGTGGAGTAGCGGGGGGGCAAGAGACCCAGTACTTC,CASSPGGVAGGQETQYF
TRBV6-1,TRBJ1-1,.,.,TGTGCCAGCAGTGAAAATTTGCCACTTTCTGAAGCTTTCTTT,CASSENLPLSEAFF
TRBV19,TRBJ1-2,TRBD1,.,TGTGCCAGTAGGATGACAGGGGCGAACTATGGCTACACCTTC,CASRMTGANYGYTF
TRBV29-1,TRBJ1-1,.,.,TGCAGCGTTGAAAGGGGCCTTGACACTGAAGCTTTCTTT,CSVERGLDTEAFF
TRBV2,TRBJ2-7,.,.,TGTGCCAGCAGTCCGGAGGAGTTGGAGGGCACCTACGAGCAGTACTTC,CASSPEELEGTYEQYF
TRBV5-1,TRBJ1-2,.,.,TGCGCCAGCAGCTTGGCCCTCACAGGCAACTATGGCTACACCTTC,CASSLALTGNYGYTF
TRBV6-5,TRBJ1-5,.,.,TGTGCCAGCAGTCCGACAGGCCATAGCAATCAGCCCCAGCATTTT,CASSPTGHSNQPQHF
TRBV7-9,TRBJ1-3,TRBD1,.,TGTGCCAGCAGCCGGGGACAGGGAGGAAACACCATATATTTT,CASSRGQGGNTIYF
TRBV15,TRBJ1-5,.,.,TGTGCCACCAGCAGAGCGGGGATCTTCAATCAGCCCCAGCATTTT,CATSRAGIFNQPQHF
TRBV11-2,TRBJ2-7,.,.,TGTGCCAGCGCGGGCCGACTCAGTGAGCAGTACTTC,CASAGRLSEQYF
TRBV7-3,TRBJ2-3,.,few,TGTGCCAGCAGCTTACCAGGGTCAGATACGCAGTATTTT,CASSLPGSDTQYF
TRBV2,TRBJ2-7,.,.,TGTGCCAGAGGCTACGGGAGCCCTTTGCTTGGCGAGCAGTACTTC,CARGYGSPLLGEQYF
TRBV27,TRBJ2-7,TRBD1,.,TGTGCCAGCAGTTTAGGGTCGGACAGGGTATACGAGCAGTACTTC,CASSLGSDRVYEQYF
TRBV19,TRBJ1-4,.,.,TGTGCCAGTAGTCCCCGACTGAGAGAAAAACTGTTTTTT,CASSPRLREKLFF
TRBV19,TRBJ1-1,.,.,TGTGCCAGTAGGGACCTGACAGGTGAAGCTTTCTTT,CASRDLTGEAFF
TRBV27,TRBJ2-3,.,.,TGTGCCAGCAGGAAAACAGGGACCACAGATACGCAGTATTTT,CASRKTGTTDTQYF
TRBV9,TRBJ1-2,.,.,TGTGCCAGCAGCGTATGGGCAGGATCTGACTATGGCTACACCTTC,CASSVWAGSDYGYTF
TRBV21-1,TRBJ2-7,.,.,TGTGCCAGCAGCAAATCGGAAGCGACGGGACTCTTCGAGCAGTACTTC,CASSKSEATGLFEQYF